This T cell receptor beta chain is drawn from a study of blood T cell repertoires in COVID-19. This clone was found once. The table came from immunoSEQ multiplex PCR; TCRdb's copy has only in-frame clones and leaves some out. The table includes about 210,000 clones, around 81% detected once. V dropped 5 bases and J dropped 4 bases, with 17 bases sitting between them. The CDR3 has 15 amino acids. Germline V gene data show CDR1 as SGHVS and CDR2 as FQNEAQ. This clonotype was sampled from a man between 60 and 75 years old with COVID-19, enrolled during active disease. This chain uses TRBV7-8 with TRBJ1-1; possibly TRBD1 for D (6 bases). The sample comprised peripheral blood. CDR3 loop: CASSNDVRGFTEAFF. In nucleotides, the CDR3 is TGTGCCAGCAGCAATGACGTTAGGGGGTTCACTGAAGCTTTCTTT.